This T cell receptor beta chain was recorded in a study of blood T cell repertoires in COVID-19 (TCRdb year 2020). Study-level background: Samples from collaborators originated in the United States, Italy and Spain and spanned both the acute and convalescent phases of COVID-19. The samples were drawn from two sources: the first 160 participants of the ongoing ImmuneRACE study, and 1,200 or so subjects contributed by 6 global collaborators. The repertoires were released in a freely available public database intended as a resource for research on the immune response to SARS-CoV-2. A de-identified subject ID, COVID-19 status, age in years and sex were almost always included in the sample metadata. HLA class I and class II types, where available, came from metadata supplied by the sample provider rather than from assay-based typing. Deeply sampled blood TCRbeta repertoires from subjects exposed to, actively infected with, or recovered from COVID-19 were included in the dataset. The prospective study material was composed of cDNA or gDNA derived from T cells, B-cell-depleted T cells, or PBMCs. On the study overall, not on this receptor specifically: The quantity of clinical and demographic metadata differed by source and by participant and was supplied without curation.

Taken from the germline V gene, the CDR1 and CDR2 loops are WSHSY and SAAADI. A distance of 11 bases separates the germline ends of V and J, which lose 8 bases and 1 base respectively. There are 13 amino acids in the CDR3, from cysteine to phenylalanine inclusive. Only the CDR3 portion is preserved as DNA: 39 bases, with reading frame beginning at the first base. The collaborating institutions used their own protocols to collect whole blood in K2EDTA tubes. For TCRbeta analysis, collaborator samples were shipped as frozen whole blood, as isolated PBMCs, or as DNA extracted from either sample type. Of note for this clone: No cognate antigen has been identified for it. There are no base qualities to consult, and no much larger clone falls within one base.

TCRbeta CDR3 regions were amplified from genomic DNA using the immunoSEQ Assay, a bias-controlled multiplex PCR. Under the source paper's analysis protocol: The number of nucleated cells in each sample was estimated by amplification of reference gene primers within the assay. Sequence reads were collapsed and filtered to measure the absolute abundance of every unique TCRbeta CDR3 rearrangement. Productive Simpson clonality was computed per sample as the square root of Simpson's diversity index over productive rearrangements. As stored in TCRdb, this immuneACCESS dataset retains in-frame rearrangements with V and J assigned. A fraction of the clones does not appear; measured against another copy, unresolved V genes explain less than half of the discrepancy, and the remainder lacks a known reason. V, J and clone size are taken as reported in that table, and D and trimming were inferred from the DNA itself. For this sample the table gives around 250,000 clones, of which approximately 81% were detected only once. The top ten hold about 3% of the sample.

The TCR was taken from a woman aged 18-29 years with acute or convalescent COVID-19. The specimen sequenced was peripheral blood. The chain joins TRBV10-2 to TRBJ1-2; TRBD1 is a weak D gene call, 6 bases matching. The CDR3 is CASGGRRNYGYTF. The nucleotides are TGCGCCAGCGGGGGCAGGCGTAACTATGGCTACACCTTC.